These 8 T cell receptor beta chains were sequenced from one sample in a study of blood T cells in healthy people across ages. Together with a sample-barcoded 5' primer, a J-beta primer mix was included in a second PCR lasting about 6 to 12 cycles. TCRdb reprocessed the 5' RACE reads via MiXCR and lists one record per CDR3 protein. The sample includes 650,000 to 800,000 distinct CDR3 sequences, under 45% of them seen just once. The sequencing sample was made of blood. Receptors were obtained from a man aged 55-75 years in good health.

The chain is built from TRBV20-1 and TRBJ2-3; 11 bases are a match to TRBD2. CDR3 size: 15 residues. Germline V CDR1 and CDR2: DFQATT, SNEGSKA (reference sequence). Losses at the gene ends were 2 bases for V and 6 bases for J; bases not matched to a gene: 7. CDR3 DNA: TGCAGTGCTAGATTTAGCGGGGGGGTACTGGATACGCAGTATTTT. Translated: CSARFSGGVLDTQYF.

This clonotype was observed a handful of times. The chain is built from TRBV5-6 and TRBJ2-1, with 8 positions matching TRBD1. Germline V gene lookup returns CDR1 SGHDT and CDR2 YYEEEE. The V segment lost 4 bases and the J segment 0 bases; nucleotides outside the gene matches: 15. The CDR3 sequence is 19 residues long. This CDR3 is CASSMAGRGPESSYNEQFF. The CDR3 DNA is TGTGCCAGCAGCATGGCGGGCAGGGGGCCTGAGAGCTCCTACAATGAGCAGTTCTTC.

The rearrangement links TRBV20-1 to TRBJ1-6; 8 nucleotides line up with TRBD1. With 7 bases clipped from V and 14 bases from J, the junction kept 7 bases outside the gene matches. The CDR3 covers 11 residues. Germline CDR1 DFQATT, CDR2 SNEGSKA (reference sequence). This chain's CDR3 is CSVTQGEALHF. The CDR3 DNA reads TGCAGTGTAACACAGGGGGAGGCCCTCCACTTT.

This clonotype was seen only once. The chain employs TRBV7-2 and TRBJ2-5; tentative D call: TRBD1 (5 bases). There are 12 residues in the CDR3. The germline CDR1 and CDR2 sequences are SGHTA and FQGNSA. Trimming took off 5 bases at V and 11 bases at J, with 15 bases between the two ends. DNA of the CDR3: TGTGCCAGCAGCGGCCCAGGGTATAAGCAGTACTTC. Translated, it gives CASSGPGYKQYF.

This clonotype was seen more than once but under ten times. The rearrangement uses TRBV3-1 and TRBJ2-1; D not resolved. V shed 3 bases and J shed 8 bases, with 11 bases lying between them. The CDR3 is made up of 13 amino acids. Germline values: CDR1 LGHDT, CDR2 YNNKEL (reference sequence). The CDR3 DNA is TGTGCCAGCAGCCATGGGTGGACCTATGAGCAGTTCTTC. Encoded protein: CASSHGWTYEQFF.

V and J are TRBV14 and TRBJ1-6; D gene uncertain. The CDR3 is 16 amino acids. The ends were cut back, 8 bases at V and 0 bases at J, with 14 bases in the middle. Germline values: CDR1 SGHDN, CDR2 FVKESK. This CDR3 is CASAKKERSYNSPLHF. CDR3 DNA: TGTGCCAGCGCCAAGAAGGAGCGCTCCTATAATTCACCCCTCCACTTT.

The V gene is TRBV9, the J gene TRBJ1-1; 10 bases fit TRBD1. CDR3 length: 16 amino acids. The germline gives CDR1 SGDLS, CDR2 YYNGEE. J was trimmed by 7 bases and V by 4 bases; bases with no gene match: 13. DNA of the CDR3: TGTGCCAGCAGCACCCGGGACAGGGGCGTCCTAAGTGAAGCTTTCTTT. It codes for CASSTRDRGVLSEAFF.

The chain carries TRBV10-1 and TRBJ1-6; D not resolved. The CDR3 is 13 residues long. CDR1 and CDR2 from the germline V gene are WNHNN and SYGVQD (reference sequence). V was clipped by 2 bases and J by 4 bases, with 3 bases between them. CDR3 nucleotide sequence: TGCGCCAGCAGTGAGGATTATAATTCACCCCTCCACTTT. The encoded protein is CASSEDYNSPLHF.